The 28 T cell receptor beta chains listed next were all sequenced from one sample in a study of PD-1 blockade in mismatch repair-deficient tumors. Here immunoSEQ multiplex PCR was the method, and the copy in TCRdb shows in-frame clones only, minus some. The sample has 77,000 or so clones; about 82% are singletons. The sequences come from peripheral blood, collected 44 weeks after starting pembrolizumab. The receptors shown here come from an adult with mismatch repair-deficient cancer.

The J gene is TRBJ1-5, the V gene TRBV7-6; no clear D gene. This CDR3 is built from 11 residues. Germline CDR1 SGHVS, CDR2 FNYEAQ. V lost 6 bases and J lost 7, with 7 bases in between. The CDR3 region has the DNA TGTGCCAGCAGTTTTGGACAGCCCCAGCATTTT. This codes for CASSFGQPQHF.

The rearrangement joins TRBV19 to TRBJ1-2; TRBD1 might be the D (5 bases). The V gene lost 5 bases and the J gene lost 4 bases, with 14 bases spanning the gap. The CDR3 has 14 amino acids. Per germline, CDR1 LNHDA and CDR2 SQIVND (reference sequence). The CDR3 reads CASSRGDQVYGYTF. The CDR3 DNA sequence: TGTGCCAGTAGTCGGGGGGATCAAGTCTATGGCTACACCTTC.

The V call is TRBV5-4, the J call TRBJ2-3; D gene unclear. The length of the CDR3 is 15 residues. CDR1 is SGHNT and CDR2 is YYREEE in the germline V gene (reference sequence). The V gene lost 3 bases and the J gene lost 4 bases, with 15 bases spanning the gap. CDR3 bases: TGTGCCAGCAGCTATACCGGGCTGGGTGCAGATACGCAGTATTTT. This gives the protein CASSYTGLGADTQYF.

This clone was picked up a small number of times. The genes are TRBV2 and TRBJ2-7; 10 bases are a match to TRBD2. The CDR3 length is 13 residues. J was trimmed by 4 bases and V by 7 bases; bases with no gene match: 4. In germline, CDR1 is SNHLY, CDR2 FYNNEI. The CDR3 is CASNPSGSYEQYF. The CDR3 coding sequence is TGTGCCAGCAATCCTAGCGGGAGTTACGAGCAGTACTTC. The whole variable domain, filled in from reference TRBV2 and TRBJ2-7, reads EPEVTQTPSHQVTQMGQEVILRCVPISNHLYFYWYRQILGQKVEFLVSFYNNEISEKSEIFDDQFSVERPDGSNFTLKIRSTKLEDSAMYFCASNPSGSYEQYFGPGTRLTVT.

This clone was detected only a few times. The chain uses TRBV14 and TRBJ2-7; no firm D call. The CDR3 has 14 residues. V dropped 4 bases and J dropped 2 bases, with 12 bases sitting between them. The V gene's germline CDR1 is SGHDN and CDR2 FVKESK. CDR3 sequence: CASSPTGTTYEQYF. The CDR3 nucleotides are TGTGCCAGCAGCCCCACCGGCACCACCTACGAGCAGTACTTC.

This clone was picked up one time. CDR3 sequence (DNA): TGTGCCAGCAGACGACCCGGGACTAGCTCCTACAATGAGCAGTTCTTC. As protein: CASRRPGTSSYNEQFF. The chain joins TRBV7-8 to TRBJ2-1; 8 bases agree with TRBD2. Germline assignment: CDR1 SGHVS and CDR2 FQNEAQ. With 6 bases clipped from V and 0 bases from J, the junction kept 7 bases outside the gene matches. The CDR3 has 16 residues.

The CDR3 spells CASSLDAAEQYF. In DNA form, the CDR3 reads TGTGCCAGCAGCTTAGACGCAGCCGAGCAGTACTTC. The J gene is TRBJ2-7, the V gene TRBV11-3; D remains unclear. Germline V gene data show CDR1 as SGHNT and CDR2 as YENEEA. The CDR3 has 12 residues. Trimming took off 0 bases at V and 6 bases at J, with 6 bases between the two ends.

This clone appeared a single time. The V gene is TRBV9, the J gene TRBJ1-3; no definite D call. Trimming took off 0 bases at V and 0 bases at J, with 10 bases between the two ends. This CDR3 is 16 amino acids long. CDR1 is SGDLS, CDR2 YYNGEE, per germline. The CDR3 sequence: CASSVEGRYSGNTIYF. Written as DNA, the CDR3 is TGTGCCAGCAGCGTAGAAGGGAGATACTCTGGAAACACCATATATTTT. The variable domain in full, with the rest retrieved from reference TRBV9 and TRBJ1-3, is DSGVTQTPKHLITATGQRVTLRCSPRSGDLSVYWYQQSLDQGLQFLIQYYNGEERAKGNILERFSAQQFPDLHSELNLSSLELGDSALYFCASSVEGRYSGNTIYFGEGSWLTVV.

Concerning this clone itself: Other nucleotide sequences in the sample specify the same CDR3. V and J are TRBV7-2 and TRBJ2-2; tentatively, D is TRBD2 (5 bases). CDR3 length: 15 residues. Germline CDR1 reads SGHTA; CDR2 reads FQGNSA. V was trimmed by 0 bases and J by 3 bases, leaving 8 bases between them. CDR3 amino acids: CASSLAGGYTGELFF. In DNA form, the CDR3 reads TGTGCCAGCAGCTTAGCCGGCGGGTACACCGGGGAGCTGTTTTTT.

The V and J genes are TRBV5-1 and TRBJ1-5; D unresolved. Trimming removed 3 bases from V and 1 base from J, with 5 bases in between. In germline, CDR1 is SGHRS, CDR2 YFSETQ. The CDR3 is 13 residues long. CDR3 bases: TGCGCCAGCAGCTCGGACAGCAATCAGCCCCAGCATTTT. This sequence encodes CASSSDSNQPQHF.

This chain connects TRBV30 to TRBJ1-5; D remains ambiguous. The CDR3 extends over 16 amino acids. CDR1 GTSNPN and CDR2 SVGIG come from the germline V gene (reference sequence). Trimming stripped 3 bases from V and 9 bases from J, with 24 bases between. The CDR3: CAWRPNSIPQGRPQHF. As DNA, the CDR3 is TGTGCCTGGAGACCTAATTCAATCCCTCAAGGCCGGCCCCAGCATTTT.

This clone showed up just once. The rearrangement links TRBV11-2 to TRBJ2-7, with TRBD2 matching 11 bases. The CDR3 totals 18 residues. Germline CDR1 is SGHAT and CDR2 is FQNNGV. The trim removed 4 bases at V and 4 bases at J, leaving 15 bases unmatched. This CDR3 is CASSSPEKLAGDGYEQYF. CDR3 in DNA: TGTGCCAGCAGCTCCCCAGAAAAACTAGCGGGAGATGGATACGAGCAGTACTTC.

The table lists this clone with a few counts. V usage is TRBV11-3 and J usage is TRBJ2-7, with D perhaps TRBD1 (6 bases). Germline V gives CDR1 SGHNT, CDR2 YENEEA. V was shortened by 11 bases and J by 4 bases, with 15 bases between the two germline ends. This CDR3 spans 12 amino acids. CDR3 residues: CAVQDRGYEQYF. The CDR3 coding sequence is TGTGCCGTGCAGGACAGAGGGTACGAGCAGTACTTC.

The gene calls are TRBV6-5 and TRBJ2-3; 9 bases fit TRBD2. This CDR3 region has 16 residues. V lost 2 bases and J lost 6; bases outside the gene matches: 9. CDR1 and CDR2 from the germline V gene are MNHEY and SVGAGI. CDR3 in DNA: TGTGCCAGCAGTTACCTAGCGGGAAGCTCAGCCGATACGCAGTATTTT. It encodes CASSYLAGSSADTQYF.

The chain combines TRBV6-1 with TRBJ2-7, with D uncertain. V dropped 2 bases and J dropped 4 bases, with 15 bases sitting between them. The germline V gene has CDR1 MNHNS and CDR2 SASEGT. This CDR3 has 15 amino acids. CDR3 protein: CASSERAAFGYEQYF. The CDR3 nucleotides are TGTGCCAGCAGTGAAAGGGCAGCCTTCGGTTACGAGCAGTACTTC.

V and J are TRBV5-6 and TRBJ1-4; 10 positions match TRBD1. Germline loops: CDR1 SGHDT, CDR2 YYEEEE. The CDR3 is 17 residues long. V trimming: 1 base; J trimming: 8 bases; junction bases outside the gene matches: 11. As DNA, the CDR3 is TGTGCCAGCAGCTTGTTGACAGGGGGCATTGGGAAGGAAAAACTGTTTTTT. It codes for CASSLLTGGIGKEKLFF.

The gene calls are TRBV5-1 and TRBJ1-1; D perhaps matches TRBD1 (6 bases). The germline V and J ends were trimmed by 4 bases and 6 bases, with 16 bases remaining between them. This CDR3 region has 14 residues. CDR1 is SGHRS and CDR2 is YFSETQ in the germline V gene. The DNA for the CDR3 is TGCGCCAGCAGCCCGGGGGCACAGAGCGCTGAAGCTTTCTTT. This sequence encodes CASSPGAQSAEAFF.

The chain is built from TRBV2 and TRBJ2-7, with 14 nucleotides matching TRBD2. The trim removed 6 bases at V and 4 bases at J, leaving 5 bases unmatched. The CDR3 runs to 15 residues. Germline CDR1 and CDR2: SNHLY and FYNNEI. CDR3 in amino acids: CASRGLAGVLYEQYF. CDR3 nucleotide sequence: TGTGCCAGCAGGGGACTAGCGGGAGTTTTGTACGAGCAGTACTTC.

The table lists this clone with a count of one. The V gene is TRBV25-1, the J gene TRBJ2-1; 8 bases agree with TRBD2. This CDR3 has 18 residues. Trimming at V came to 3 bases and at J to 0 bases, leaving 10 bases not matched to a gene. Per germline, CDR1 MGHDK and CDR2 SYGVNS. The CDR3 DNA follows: TGTGCCAGCAGTGACCCAAAAGGACTAGCAGGCTCCTACAATGAGCAGTTCTTC. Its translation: CASSDPKGLAGSYNEQFF.

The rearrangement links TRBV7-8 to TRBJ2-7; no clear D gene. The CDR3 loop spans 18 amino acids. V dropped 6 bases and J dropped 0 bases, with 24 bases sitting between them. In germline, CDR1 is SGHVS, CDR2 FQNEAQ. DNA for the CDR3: TGTGCCAGCAGTCCATTTCGGCTTTCGGACCCAATCTCCTACGAGCAGTACTTC. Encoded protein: CASSPFRLSDPISYEQYF. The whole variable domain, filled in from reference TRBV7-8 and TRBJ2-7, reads GAGVSQSPRYKVAKRGQDVALRCDPISGHVSLFWYQQALGQGPEFLTYFQNEAQLDKSGLPSDRFFAERPEGSVSTLKIQRTQQEDSAVYLCASSPFRLSDPISYEQYFGPGTRLTVT.

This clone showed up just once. DNA for the CDR3: TGTGCCAGCAGCTTAGGGGCAGGGAACTATGGCTACACCTTC. Its protein product is CASSLGAGNYGYTF. The chain uses TRBV7-3 and TRBJ1-2; D possibly corresponds to TRBD1 (5 bases). The CDR3 is made up of 14 amino acids. Germline CDR1 is SGHTA and CDR2 is FQGTGA. V was shortened by 2 bases and J by 2 bases, with 9 bases between the two germline ends.

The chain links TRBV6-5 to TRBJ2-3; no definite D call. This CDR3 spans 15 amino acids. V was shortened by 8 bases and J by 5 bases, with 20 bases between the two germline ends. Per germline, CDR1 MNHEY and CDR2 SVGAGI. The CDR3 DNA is TGTGCCAGCTCCCCTAGTCTGTGGGTGCTAGATACGCAGTATTTT. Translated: CASSPSLWVLDTQYF.

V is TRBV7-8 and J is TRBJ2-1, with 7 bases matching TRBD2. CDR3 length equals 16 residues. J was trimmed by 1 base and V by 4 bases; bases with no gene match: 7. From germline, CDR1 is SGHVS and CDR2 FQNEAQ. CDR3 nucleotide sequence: TGTGCCAGCAGCTCTCCGGGGGAGGGGTCCTACAATGAGCAGTTCTTC. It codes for CASSSPGEGSYNEQFF.

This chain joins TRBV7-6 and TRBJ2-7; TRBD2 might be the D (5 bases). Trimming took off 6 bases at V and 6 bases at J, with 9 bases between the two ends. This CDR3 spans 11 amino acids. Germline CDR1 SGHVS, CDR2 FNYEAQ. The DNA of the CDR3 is TGTGCCAGCAGGAGCGGCTCCGAGCAGTACTTC. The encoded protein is CASRSGSEQYF. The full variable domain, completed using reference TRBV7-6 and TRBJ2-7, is GAGVSQSPRYKVTKRGQDVALRCDPISGHVSLYWYRQALGQGPEFLTYFNYEAQQDKSGLPNDRFSAERPEGSISTLTIQRTEQRDSAMYRCASRSGSEQYFGPGTRLTVT.

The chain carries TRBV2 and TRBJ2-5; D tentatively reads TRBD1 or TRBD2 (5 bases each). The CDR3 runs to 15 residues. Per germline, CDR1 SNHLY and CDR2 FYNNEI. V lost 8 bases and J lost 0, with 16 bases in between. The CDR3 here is CASPMTGRNQETQYF. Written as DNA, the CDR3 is TGTGCCAGCCCCATGACGGGGCGGAACCAAGAGACCCAGTACTTC.

CDR3 sequence reads: CASTSGGATYEQYF. For the CDR3, the DNA is TGTGCCAGCACTTCCGGGGGAGCAACCTACGAGCAGTACTTC. V is TRBV7-9 and J is TRBJ2-7; tentative D call: TRBD2 (6 bases). V dropped 7 bases and J dropped 2 bases, with 15 bases sitting between them. This CDR3 is 14 amino acids long. Germline CDR1 and CDR2: SEHNR and FQNEAQ (reference sequence).

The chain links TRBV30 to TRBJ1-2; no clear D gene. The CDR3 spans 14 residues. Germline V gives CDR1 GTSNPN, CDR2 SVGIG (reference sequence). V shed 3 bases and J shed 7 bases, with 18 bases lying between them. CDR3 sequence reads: CAWSRENPYSGYTF. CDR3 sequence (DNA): TGTGCCTGGAGCCGCGAGAACCCCTACTCTGGCTACACCTTC.

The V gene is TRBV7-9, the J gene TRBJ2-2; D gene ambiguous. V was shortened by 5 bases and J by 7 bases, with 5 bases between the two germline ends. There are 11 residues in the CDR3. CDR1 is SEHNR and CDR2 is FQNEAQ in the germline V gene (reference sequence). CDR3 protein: CASSLDGELFF. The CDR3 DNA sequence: TGTGCCAGCAGCCTAGACGGGGAGCTGTTTTTT. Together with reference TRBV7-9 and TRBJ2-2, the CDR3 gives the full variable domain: DTGVSQNPRHKITKRGQNVTFRCDPISEHNRLYWYRQTLGQGPEFLTYFQNEAQLEKSRLLSDRFSAERPKGSFSTLEIQRTEQGDSAMYLCASSLDGELFFGEGSRLTVL.